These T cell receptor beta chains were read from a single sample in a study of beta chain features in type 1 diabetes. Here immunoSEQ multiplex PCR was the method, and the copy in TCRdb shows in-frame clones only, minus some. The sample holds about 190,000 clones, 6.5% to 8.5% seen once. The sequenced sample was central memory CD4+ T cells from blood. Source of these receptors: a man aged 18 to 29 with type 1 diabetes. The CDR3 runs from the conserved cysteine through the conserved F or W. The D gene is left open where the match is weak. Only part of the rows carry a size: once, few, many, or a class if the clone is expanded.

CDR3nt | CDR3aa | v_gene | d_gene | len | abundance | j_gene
TGTGCCAGTAGTATGACAGCTATCTCTGGCTACACCTTC | CASSMTAISGYTF | TRBV19 | - | 13 | few | TRBJ1-2
TGTGCCAGCAGTTCATACTCCGGGACAGGGAGGAGTGAAAAACTGTTTTTT | CASSSYSGTGRSEKLFF | TRBV28 | TRBD1 | 17 | - | TRBJ1-4
TGTGCCAGTAGTATCCGGGACAATGGTAATGAAAAACTGTTTTTT | CASSIRDNGNEKLFF | TRBV19 | - | 15 | - | TRBJ1-4
TGTGCCTGGAGTAGGGACAGGGGCGGCTCTGGGGCCAACGTCCTGACTTTC | CAWSRDRGGSGANVLTF | TRBV30 | TRBD1 | 17 | few | TRBJ2-6
TGTGCCAGCAGCGGGTACAAGGGACTAGCGACGCCAGATACGCAGTATTTT | CASSGYKGLATPDTQYF | TRBV9 | TRBD2 | 17 | - | TRBJ2-3
TGTGCCAGCAGTTCTCCCGGGACAGGGGGTGGCTACACCTTC | CASSSPGTGGGYTF | TRBV28 | TRBD1 | 14 | few | TRBJ1-2
TGTGCCAGCAGTCCCAGACAGGAGTGGAACACTGAAGCTTTCTTT | CASSPRQEWNTEAFF | TRBV6-6 | - | 15 | few | TRBJ1-1
TGTGCCAGCACCGCACGACACTTTTACGAGCAGTACTTC | CASTARHFYEQYF | TRBV5-6 | - | 13 | few | TRBJ2-7
TGTGCCAGCAGCCGCAGACAGGGGAACACTGAAGCTTTCTTT | CASSRRQGNTEAFF | TRBV6-6 | TRBD1 | 14 | - | TRBJ1-1
TGTGCCAGCAGGCCCCGGCGGGGCCAGCCCCAGCATTTT | CASRPRRGQPQHF | TRBV21-1 | - | 13 | few | TRBJ1-5
TGTGCCAGCAGCACCGGGACTAGCGGTCACCGTGAGCAGTTCTTC | CASSTGTSGHREQFF | TRBV5-4 | TRBD2 | 15 | - | TRBJ2-1
TGTGCCAGCAGTGAATCCCCCAAATCGGACAGGGAGGACTACGAGCAGTACTTC | CASSESPKSDREDYEQYF | TRBV2 | TRBD1 | 18 | - | TRBJ2-7
TGTGCCAGCAGTTCTTTCGGGACAACTAATGAAAAACTGTTTTTT | CASSSFGTTNEKLFF | TRBV6-6 | - | 15 | - | TRBJ1-4
TGTGCCAGCAGCCCCCCGCCAGGGAACACTGAAGCTTTCTTT | CASSPPPGNTEAFF | TRBV11-2 | - | 14 | few | TRBJ1-1
TGTGCCAGCAGCCGGATGGAGGGCTACGGTGAGCAGTTCTTC | CASSRMEGYGEQFF | TRBV13 | - | 14 | many | TRBJ2-1
TGTGCCAGCAGCTTCGCCGGGACAGGGCCAGAGACCCAGTACTTC | CASSFAGTGPETQYF | TRBV7-2 | TRBD1 | 15 | - | TRBJ2-5
TGTGCCAGCGCGCAGGGATCCTACGAGCAGTACTTC | CASAQGSYEQYF | TRBV7-9 | - | 12 | - | TRBJ2-7
TGCGCCAGCAGAGCTAGCGGGAGCGTAGATGAGCAGTTCTTC | CASRASGSVDEQFF | TRBV5-1 | TRBD2 | 14 | few | TRBJ2-1
TGTGCCAGCAGTGACTATCCGAACTCTGGAAACACCATATATTTT | CASSDYPNSGNTIYF | TRBV25-1 | - | 15 | - | TRBJ1-3
TGTGCCAGCAGCTCGACAGGGAACGGCTATGGCTACACCTTC | CASSSTGNGYGYTF | TRBV7-2 | TRBD1 | 14 | - | TRBJ1-2
TGTGCCAGCACCGTAATGGCGGGTGACAATGAGCAGTTCTTC | CASTVMAGDNEQFF | TRBV7-9 | - | 14 | - | TRBJ2-1
TGTGCCAGCAGCTTAGCCCCTAGCGGGGGCCACGAGCAGTACTTC | CASSLAPSGGHEQYF | TRBV7-2 | TRBD2 | 15 | - | TRBJ2-7
TGTGCCAGCAGCATTAGCGGAAACGCCTACAATGAGCAGTTCTTC | CASSISGNAYNEQFF | TRBV7-6 | - | 15 | few | TRBJ2-1
TGTGCCAGCAGCCCGGGACAAAACTACAATGAGCAGTTCTTC | CASSPGQNYNEQFF | TRBV9 | - | 14 | - | TRBJ2-1
TGTGCCTGGGCTAGCGGGCCGAGCTCCTACAATGAGCAGTTCTTC | CAWASGPSSYNEQFF | TRBV30 | TRBD2 | 15 | - | TRBJ2-1
TGTGCCAGCAGCGTAGCAGCGGGAGAAAGGAATGAGCAGTTCTTC | CASSVAAGERNEQFF | TRBV9 | TRBD2 | 15 | few | TRBJ2-1